This T cell receptor beta chain came from a study of cytomegalovirus exposure and HLA in healthy donors. Both 60 Vbeta primers and 13 Jbeta primers went into the PCR. Methods used by the authors: An analysis that came later counted 70 million to 100 million unique TCR beta chains, approximately 11 million shared. Some clones are missing from TCRdb's copy, which holds only in-frame ones; the method was immunoSEQ multiplex PCR. That table furnishes V, J and clone size, whereas the DNA furnished D and trimming. The data show about 170,000 clones, with 60% to 80% seen just once and approximately 0.89% held by the top ten. Between the trimmed V and J ends, which lost 4 bases and 4 bases, there was a span of 17 bases. The CDR3 loop spans 15 amino acids. Germline lookup yields CDR1 MNHEY and CDR2 SVGAGI.

The TCR originated in a woman aged 45-65 years in good health and CMV-seropositive. This chain joins TRBV6-5 and TRBJ2-7; no firm D call. The sample taken for sequencing was PBMCs. DNA for the CDR3: TGTGCCAGCAGTTCCGCGCGGCCCAAAAGATACGAGCAGTACTTC. It encodes CASSSARPKRYEQYF.